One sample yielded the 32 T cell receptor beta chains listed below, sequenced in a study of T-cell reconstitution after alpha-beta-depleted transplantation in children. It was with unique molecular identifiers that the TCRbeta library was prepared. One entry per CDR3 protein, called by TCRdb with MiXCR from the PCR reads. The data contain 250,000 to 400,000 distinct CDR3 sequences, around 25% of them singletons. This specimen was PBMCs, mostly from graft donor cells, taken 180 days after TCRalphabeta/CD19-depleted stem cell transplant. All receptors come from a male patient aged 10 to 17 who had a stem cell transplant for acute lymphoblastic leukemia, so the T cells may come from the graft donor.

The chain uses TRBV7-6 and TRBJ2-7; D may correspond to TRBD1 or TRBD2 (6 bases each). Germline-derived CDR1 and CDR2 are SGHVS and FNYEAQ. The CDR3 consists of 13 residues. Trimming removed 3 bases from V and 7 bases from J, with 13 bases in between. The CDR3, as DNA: TGTGCCAGCAGCTTCGGGGGCTCGGAAGAGCAGTACTTC. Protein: CASSFGGSEEQYF.

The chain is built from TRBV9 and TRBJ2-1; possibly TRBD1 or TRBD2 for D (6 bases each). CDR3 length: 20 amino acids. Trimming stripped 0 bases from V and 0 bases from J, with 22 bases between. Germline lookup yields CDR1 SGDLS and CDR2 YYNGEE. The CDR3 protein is CASSVAGGLAAISSYNEQFF. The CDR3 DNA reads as TGTGCCAGCAGCGTAGCTGGGGGGCTTGCGGCCATCAGCTCCTACAATGAGCAGTTCTTC.

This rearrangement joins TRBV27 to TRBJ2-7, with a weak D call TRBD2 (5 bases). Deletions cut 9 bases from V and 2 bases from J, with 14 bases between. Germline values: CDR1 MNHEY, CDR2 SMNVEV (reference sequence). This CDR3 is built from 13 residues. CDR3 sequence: CASHRGAAYEQYF. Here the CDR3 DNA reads TGTGCCAGTCACCGGGGTGCCGCCTACGAGCAGTACTTC.

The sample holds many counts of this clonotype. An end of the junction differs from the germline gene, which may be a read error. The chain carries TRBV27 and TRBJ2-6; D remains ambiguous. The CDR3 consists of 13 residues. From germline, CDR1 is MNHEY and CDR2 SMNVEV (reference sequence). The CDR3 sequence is CASSFAGANVLTF. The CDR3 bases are TGCGCCAGCAGCTTCGCCGGGGCCAACGTCCTGACTTTC.

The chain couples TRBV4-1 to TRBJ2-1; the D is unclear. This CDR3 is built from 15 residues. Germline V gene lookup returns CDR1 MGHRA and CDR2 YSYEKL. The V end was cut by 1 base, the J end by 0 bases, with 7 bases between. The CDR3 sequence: CASSQVPSSYNEQFF. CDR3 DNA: TGCGCCAGCAGCCAAGTCCCAAGCTCCTACAATGAGCAGTTCTTC.

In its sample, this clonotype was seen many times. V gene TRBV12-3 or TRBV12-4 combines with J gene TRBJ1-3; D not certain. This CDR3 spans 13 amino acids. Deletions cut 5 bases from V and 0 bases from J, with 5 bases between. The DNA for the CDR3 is TGTGCCAGCAGTCGGGTCTCTGGAAACACCATATATTTT. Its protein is CASSRVSGNTIYF.

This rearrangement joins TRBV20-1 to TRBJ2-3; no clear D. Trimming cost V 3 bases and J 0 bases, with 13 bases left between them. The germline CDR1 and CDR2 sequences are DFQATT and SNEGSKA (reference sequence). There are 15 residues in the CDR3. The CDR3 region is CSASEARSSTDTQYF. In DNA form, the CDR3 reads TGCAGTGCTAGTGAGGCCCGATCTAGCACAGATACGCAGTATTTT.

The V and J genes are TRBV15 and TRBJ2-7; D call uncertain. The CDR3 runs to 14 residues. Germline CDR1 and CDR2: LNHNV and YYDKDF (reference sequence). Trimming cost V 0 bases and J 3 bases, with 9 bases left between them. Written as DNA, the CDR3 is TGTGCCACCAGCAGAGATCTTGAAAGCTACGAGCAGTACTTC. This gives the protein CATSRDLESYEQYF.

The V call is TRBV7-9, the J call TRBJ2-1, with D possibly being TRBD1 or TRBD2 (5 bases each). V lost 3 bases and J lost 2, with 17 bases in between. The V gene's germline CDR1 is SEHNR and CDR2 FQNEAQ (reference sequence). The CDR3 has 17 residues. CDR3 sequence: CASSFRITGTPYNEQFF. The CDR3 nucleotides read TGTGCCAGCAGCTTTAGGATAACCGGGACCCCCTACAATGAGCAGTTCTTC.

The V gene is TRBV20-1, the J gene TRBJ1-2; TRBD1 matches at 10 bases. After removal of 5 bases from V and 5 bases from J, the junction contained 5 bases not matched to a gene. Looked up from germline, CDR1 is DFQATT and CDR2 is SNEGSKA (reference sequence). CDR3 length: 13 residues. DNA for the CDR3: TGCAGTGCTCGGACAGGGGGTAATTATGGCTACACCTTC. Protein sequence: CSARTGGNYGYTF.

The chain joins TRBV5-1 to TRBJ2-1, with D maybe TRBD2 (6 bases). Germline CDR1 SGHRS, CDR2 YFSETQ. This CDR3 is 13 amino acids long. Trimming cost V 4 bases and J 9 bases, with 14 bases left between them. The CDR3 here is CASSPRSGTEQFF. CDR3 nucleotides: TGCGCCAGCAGCCCTCGTAGCGGTACTGAGCAGTTCTTC.

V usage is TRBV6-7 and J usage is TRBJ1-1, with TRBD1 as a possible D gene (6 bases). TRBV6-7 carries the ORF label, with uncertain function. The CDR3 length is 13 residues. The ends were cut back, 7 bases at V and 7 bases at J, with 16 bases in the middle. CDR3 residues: CASNTLGGGEAFF. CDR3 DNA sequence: TGTGCCAGCAATACTCTTGGGGGCGGTGAAGCTTTCTTT.

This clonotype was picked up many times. CDR3 protein: CASSLGTLTGGGKDEQFF. The CDR3 coding sequence is TGTGCCAGCAGTTTGGGGACCCTGACAGGGGGAGGGAAAGATGAGCAGTTCTTC. The V call is TRBV12-3 or TRBV12-4, the J call TRBJ2-1, with TRBD1 matching over 9 bases. V lost 3 bases to trimming and J lost 8 bases; unmatched junction nucleotides: 17. This CDR3 is built from 18 residues.

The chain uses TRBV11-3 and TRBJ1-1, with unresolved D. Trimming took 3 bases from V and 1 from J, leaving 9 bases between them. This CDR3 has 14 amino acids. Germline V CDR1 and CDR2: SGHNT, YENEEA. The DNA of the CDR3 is TGTGCCAGCAGCTTGCGCCCCGGGAACACTGAAGCTTTCTTT. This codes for CASSLRPGNTEAFF.

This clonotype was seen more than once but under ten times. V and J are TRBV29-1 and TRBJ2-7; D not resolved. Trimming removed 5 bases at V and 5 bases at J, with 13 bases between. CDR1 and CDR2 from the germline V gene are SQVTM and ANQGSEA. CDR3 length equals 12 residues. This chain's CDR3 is CSVRGPPHEQYF. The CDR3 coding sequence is TGCAGCGTTAGAGGACCCCCCCACGAGCAGTACTTC.

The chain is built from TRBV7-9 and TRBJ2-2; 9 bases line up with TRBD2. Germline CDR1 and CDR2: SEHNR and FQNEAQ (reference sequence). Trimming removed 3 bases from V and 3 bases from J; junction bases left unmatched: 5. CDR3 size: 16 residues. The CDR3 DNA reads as TGTGCCAGCAGCTTTGCGGGACTAGCAGACACCGGGGAGCTGTTTTTT. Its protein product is CASSFAGLADTGELFF.

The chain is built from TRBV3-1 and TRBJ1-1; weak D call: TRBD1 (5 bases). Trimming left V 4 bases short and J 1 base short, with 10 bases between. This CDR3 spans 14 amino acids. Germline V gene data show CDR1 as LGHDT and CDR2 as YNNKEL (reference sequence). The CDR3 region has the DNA TGTGCCAGCAGCCCAGGGCTACAGAACACTGAAGCTTTCTTT. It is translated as CASSPGLQNTEAFF.

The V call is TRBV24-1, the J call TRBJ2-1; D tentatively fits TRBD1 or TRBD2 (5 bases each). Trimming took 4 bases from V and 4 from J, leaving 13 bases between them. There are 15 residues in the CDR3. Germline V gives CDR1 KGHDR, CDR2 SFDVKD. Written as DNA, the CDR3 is TGTGCCACCAGTGACTCCGGGACCCCGTACAATGAGCAGTTCTTC. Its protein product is CATSDSGTPYNEQFF.

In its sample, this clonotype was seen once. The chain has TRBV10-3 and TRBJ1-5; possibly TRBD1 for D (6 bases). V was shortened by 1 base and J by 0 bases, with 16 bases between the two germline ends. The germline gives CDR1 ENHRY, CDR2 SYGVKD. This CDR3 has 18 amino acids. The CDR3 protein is CAISELGQTDYSNQPQHF. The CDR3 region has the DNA TGTGCCATCAGTGAGTTGGGACAAACCGATTATAGCAATCAGCCCCAGCATTTT.

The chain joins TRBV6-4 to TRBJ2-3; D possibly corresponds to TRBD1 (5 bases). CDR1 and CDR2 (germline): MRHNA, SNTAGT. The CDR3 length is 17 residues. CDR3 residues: CALNPAGQQVLTDTQYF. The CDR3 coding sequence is TGTGCTCTTAACCCCGCCGGCCAACAGGTCCTCACAGATACGCAGTATTTT.

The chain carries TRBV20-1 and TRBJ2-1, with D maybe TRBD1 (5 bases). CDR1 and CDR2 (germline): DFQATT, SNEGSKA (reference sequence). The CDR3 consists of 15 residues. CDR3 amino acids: CSVPDTRFRNNEQFF. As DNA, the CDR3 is TGCAGCGTCCCGGACACCCGATTTCGAAACAATGAGCAGTTCTTC.

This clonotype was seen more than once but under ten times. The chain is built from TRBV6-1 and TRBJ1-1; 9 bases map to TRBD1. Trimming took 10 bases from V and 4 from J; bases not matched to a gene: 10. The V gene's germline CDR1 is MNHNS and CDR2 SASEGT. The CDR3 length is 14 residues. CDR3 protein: CATCPGQGSTEAFF. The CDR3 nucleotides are TGTGCCACCTGTCCGGGACAGGGCAGCACTGAAGCTTTCTTT.

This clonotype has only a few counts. CDR3 nucleotides: TGTGCCAGCAGCACCACGGTTGGGATTTATAATTCACCCCTCCACTTT. Protein: CASSTTVGIYNSPLHF. The chain is built from TRBV7-3 and TRBJ1-6; D gene ambiguous. Germline CDR1 SGHTA, CDR2 FQGTGA. Trimming shortened V by 5 bases and J by 4 bases, and 15 bases separated the two germline ends. This CDR3 contains 16 residues.

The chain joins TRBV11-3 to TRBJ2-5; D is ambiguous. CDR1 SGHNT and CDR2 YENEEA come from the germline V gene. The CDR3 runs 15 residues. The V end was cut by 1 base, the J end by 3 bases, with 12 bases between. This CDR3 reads CASSLGSMLKETQYF. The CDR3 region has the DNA TGTGCCAGCAGCTTAGGATCTATGCTTAAAGAGACCCAGTACTTC.

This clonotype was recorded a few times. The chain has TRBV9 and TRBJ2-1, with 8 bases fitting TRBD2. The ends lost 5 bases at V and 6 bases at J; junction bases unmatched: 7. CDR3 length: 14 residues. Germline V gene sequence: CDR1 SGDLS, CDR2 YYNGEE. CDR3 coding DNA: TGTGCCAGCAGAAAGCGGGAGAATACCAATGAGCAGTTCTTC. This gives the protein CASRKRENTNEQFF.

This CDR3 reads CASSLTASGRGNEQYF. The CDR3 DNA sequence: TGCGCCAGCAGCTTAACGGCTAGCGGGAGGGGTAACGAGCAGTACTTC. This chain uses TRBV5-1 with TRBJ2-7; 12 bases are a match to TRBD2. V lost 2 bases, J lost 5 bases, and 8 bases stayed unmatched. Germline V lookup: CDR1 SGHRS, CDR2 YFSETQ. The CDR3 sequence is 16 residues long.

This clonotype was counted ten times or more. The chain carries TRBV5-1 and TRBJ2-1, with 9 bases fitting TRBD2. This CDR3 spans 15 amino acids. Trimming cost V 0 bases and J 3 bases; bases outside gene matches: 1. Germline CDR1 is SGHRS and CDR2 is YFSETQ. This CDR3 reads CASSLGLADYNEQFF. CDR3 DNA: TGCGCCAGCAGCTTGGGACTAGCGGACTACAATGAGCAGTTCTTC.

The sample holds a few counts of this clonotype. This CDR3 reads CASSLGGTSSTDTQYF. The CDR3 bases are TGCGCCAGCAGCTTGGGAGGGACCTCTAGCACAGATACGCAGTATTTT. The chain links TRBV5-1 to TRBJ2-3; D tentatively fits TRBD1 or TRBD2 (5 bases each). Germline values: CDR1 SGHRS, CDR2 YFSETQ. There are 16 residues in the CDR3. V gave up 0 bases and J gave up 0 bases, with 11 bases separating them.

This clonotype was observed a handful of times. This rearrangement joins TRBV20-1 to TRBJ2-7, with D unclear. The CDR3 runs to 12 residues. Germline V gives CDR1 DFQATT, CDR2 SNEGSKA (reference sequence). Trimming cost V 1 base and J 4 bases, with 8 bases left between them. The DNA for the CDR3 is TGCAGTGCTAGAGGGGTTTCGTACGAGCAGTACTTC. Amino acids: CSARGVSYEQYF.

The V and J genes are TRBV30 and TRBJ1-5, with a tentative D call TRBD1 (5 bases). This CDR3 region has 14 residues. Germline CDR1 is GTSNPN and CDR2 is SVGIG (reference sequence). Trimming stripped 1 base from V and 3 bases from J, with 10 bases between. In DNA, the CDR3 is TGTGCCTGGAGTGGGGGGTCCTTCAATCAGCCCCAGCATTTT. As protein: CAWSGGSFNQPQHF.

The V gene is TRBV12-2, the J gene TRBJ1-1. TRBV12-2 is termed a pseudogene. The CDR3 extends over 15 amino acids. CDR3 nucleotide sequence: TGTGCAAGTCGCTCGATCCCATCCGCGGACACTGAAGCTTTCTTT. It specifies CASRSIPSADTEAFF.

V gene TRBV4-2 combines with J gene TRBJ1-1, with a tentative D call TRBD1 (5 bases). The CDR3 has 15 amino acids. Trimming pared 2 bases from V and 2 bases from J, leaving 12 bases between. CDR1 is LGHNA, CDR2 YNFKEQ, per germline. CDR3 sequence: CASSQRNRFNTEAFF. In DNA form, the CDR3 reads TGTGCCAGCAGCCAAAGAAACAGGTTTAACACTGAAGCTTTCTTT.